These 13 T cell receptor beta chains share one sample of origin, sequenced in a study of T cells in Graves' hyperthyroidism and ophthalmopathy (dated by TCRdb to the late 2010s). Receptor libraries were prepared by multiplex PCR. Data came from an Illumina HiSeq 2000. Amplification of TCR beta CDR3 regions was carried out from RNA transcripts. For the first round of RT-PCR on the TCR CDR3, the HTBI primer set was used together with the Qiagen OneStep RT-PCR kit. TCRdb reprocessed the public reads (quality trimming at Q25 with fastp, clone calling with MiXCR) and kept in-frame beta chains. Here each entry gathers all rows of one CDR3 protein and keeps the most common genes and DNA. The sample data list hundreds of thousands of distinct CDR3 sequences, and 20% to 25% of these were observed just once. 34% of the sample belongs to the ten largest clones. Sequencing was performed on blood. The receptors shown here come from a man aged 25-40 years with Graves' ophthalmopathy.

The chain recombines TRBV20-1 with TRBJ1-1; TRBD1 is a possible D gene (6 bases). Germline V gene lookup returns CDR1 DFQATT and CDR2 SNEGSKA (reference sequence). The CDR3 runs 14 residues. Deletions cut 3 bases from V and 4 bases from J, with 15 bases between. The CDR3: CSARAGGWVTEAFF. The CDR3 region has the DNA TGCAGTGCTAGGGCGGGGGGCTGGGTCACTGAAGCTTTCTTT.

This clonotype was seen at least ten times. The CDR3 here is CASSDGPGRSKETQYF. Written as DNA, the CDR3 is TGTGCCAGCAGTGACGGGCCAGGGAGGTCAAAAGAGACCCAGTACTTC. The rearrangement joins TRBV6-1 to TRBJ2-5; the D gene is possibly TRBD2 (6 bases). The V end was cut by 3 bases, the J end by 3 bases, with 17 bases between. This CDR3 is 16 amino acids long. CDR1 and CDR2 from the germline V gene are MNHNS and SASEGT.

This clonotype turned up a few times. This sequence joins TRBV30 and TRBJ1-1, with D perhaps matching TRBD1 (5 bases). The CDR3 spans 13 residues. V shed 8 bases and J shed 4 bases, with 17 bases lying between them. The germline gives CDR1 GTSNPN, CDR2 SVGIG (reference sequence). CDR3 nucleotides: TGTGCCAGTAGTCAGCCCAGGGCCACTGAAGCTTTCTTT. This codes for CASSQPRATEAFF. Filled out from reference TRBV30 and TRBJ1-1, the complete variable domain reads SQTIHQWPATLVQPVGSPLSLECTVEGTSNPNLYWYRQAAGRGLQLLFYSVGIGQISSEVPQNLSASRPQDRQFILSSKKLLLSDSGFYLCASSQPRATEAFFGQGTRLTVV.

This clonotype showed up many times. The V and J genes are TRBV5-6 and TRBJ2-1, with D maybe TRBD1 (6 bases). V was shortened by 7 bases and J by 8 bases, with 19 bases between the two germline ends. Germline V CDR1 and CDR2: SGHDT, YYEEEE. The CDR3 spans 14 residues. This CDR3 reads CASQGRPLTHEQFF. The CDR3 coding sequence is TGTGCCAGCCAGGGGCGGCCACTCACCCATGAGCAGTTCTTC.

This clonotype was recorded a few times. The gene calls are TRBV20-1 and TRBJ2-3, with 8 nucleotides matching TRBD2. The CDR3 runs 15 residues. In germline, CDR1 is DFQATT, CDR2 SNEGSKA (reference sequence). The V segment lost 2 bases and the J segment 5 bases; nucleotides outside the gene matches: 9. CDR3 DNA: TGCAGTGCTAGACCAGGGGTGCTAGCGGGAGATACGCAGTATTTT. As protein: CSARPGVLAGDTQYF.

This clonotype came up a few times. This chain connects TRBV9 to TRBJ2-1, with 10 bases matching TRBD1. Germline CDR1 and CDR2: SGDLS and YYNGEE. V lost 4 bases and J lost 4; bases outside the gene matches: 5. CDR3 length: 15 residues. The CDR3 DNA is TGTGCCAGCAGCACTGACAGGGGGCAATACAATGAGCAGTTCTTC. It codes for CASSTDRGQYNEQFF. Combining the CDR3 with reference TRBV9 and TRBJ2-1 gives the whole variable domain DSGVTQTPKHLITATGQRVTLRCSPRSGDLSVYWYQQSLDQGLQFLIQYYNGEERAKGNILERFSAQQFPDLHSELNLSSLELGDSALYFCASSTDRGQYNEQFFGPGTRLTVL.

The chain is built from TRBV4-1 and TRBJ1-5; D is uncertain. From germline, CDR1 is MGHRA and CDR2 YSYEKL. The CDR3 is made up of 16 amino acids. Trimming removed 0 bases from V and 2 bases from J, with 11 bases in between. The CDR3 protein is CASSQDMVMGNQPQHF. The DNA of the CDR3 is TGCGCCAGCAGCCAAGATATGGTTATGGGCAATCAGCCCCAGCATTTT.

V and J are TRBV7-9 and TRBJ1-2; tentatively, D is TRBD1 (5 bases). Germline assignment: CDR1 SEHNR and CDR2 FQNEAQ (reference sequence). Trimming took off 1 base at V and 4 bases at J, with 13 bases between the two ends. The length of the CDR3 is 15 residues. CDR3 region: CASSLEQGGIYGYTF. The CDR3 DNA follows: TGTGCCAGCAGCTTAGAGCAGGGTGGAATCTATGGCTACACCTTC.

Concerning this clonotype: This may stem from a read error, because a much larger clone lies one nucleotide away. The chain uses TRBV7-9 and TRBJ1-2; D uncertain. The CDR3 spans 14 residues. Germline V gives CDR1 SEHNR, CDR2 FQNEAQ (reference sequence). The CDR3 sequence is CAGSLGAEGYGYTF. The CDR3 DNA follows: TGTGCCGGCAGCTTAGGAGCGGAAGGCTATGGCTACACCTTC.

This clonotype was found a few times. V is TRBV12-3 or TRBV12-4 and J is TRBJ2-1; TRBD2 matches at 13 bases. The CDR3 is 16 residues long. The ends lost 6 bases at V and 9 bases at J; junction bases unmatched: 11. Here the CDR3 reads CASRYITSGRAGEQFF. The CDR3 DNA sequence: TGTGCCAGCAGATATATCACTAGCGGGAGGGCCGGTGAGCAGTTCTTC.

The table lists this clonotype with a few counts. CDR3 region: CASSYDRAGNTIYF. DNA for the CDR3: TGTGCCAGCAGCTACGACAGGGCTGGAAACACCATATATTTT. V gene TRBV5-6 combines with J gene TRBJ1-3, with 7 bases matching TRBD1. CDR1 and CDR2 (germline): SGHDT, YYEEEE. The ends lost 3 bases at V and 2 bases at J; junction bases unmatched: 2. This CDR3 is 14 amino acids long.

This clonotype was seen only a few times. The rearrangement joins TRBV12-3 or TRBV12-4 to TRBJ2-3; D might be TRBD2 (6 bases). V was clipped by 6 bases and J by 2 bases, with 15 bases between them. The CDR3 consists of 15 residues. The CDR3 loop is CASSPGVRLTDTQYF. The CDR3 DNA reads TGTGCCAGCAGCCCGGGGGTACGGCTCACAGATACGCAGTATTTT.

The chain links TRBV7-9 to TRBJ2-5, with D possibly being TRBD1 or TRBD2 (6 bases each). Germline CDR1 is SEHNR and CDR2 is FQNEAQ (reference sequence). V lost 5 bases, J lost 3 bases, and 13 bases lay in between. The CDR3 totals 14 residues. CDR3 amino acids: CASSPRRGEETQYF. CDR3 DNA: TGTGCCAGCAGCCCCCGGAGGGGGGAAGAGACCCAGTACTTC.